Below, 19 T cell receptor beta chains from the same sample are listed, as sequenced in a study of T cell responses to AZD1222 COVID-19 vaccine. Sequencing used immunoSEQ multiplex PCR; TCRdb keeps in-frame clones, though not all of them. Of 80,000 or so clones in the sample, approximately 90% are singletons; the top ten hold about 3.1%. Sequenced here: peripheral blood, sampled 28 days after the second AZD1222 dose. Source of these receptors: an adult who received the AZD1222 COVID-19 vaccine.

This rearrangement joins TRBV6-2 or TRBV6-3 to TRBJ2-7; D uncertain. V was shortened by 2 bases and J by 3 bases, with 8 bases between the two germline ends. Germline V gene sequence: CDR1 MNHEY, CDR2 SVGEGT. The CDR3 spans 13 residues. The DNA for the CDR3 is TGTGCCAGCAGTTACCAAGGGATCTACGAGCAGTACTTC. This encodes CASSYQGIYEQYF.

The J gene is TRBJ1-4, the V gene TRBV4-2; weak D call: TRBD1 (6 bases). The V gene lost 2 bases and the J gene lost 5 bases, with 12 bases spanning the gap. The germline V gene encodes CDR1 LGHNA and CDR2 YNFKEQ. The CDR3 sequence is 15 residues long. The CDR3: CASSQLVQGNEKLFF. The CDR3 nucleotides are TGTGCCAGCAGCCAATTGGTCCAGGGGAATGAAAAACTGTTTTTT.

The rearrangement links TRBV2 to TRBJ1-2; weak D call: TRBD1 (6 bases). The CDR3 sequence is 13 residues long. Between the trimmed V and J ends, which lost 5 bases and 5 bases, there was a span of 12 bases. The germline V gene has CDR1 SNHLY and CDR2 FYNNEI. The CDR3 spells CASSQTGTYGYTF. The CDR3 DNA reads as TGTGCCAGCAGTCAGACAGGAACATATGGCTACACCTTC.

V usage is TRBV9 and J usage is TRBJ2-7; D is unresolved. The germline gives CDR1 SGDLS, CDR2 YYNGEE. The germline V and J ends were trimmed by 0 bases and 3 bases, with 7 bases remaining between them. The CDR3 runs to 13 residues. CDR3 DNA sequence: TGTGCCAGCAGCGTAGCCCCGATCTACGAGCAGTACTTC. This encodes CASSVAPIYEQYF.

This clone was found a few times. The V gene is TRBV5-4, the J gene TRBJ2-1; 13 nucleotides line up with TRBD2. This CDR3 spans 15 amino acids. J lost 10 bases, V lost 0 bases, and 4 bases had no gene match. Germline CDR1 is SGHNT and CDR2 is YYREEE (reference sequence). CDR3 bases: TGTGCCAGCAGCTTGGCGGGACTAGCGGGAAGGGAGCAGTTCTTC. Encoded protein: CASSLAGLAGREQFF.

The rearrangement uses TRBV3-1 (or the pseudogene TRBV3-2) and TRBJ2-7; the D gene is possibly TRBD2 (6 bases). Germline CDR1 and CDR2: LGHDT and YNNKEL (reference sequence). The CDR3 is 16 amino acids. Trimming took off 1 base at V and 2 bases at J, with 15 bases between the two ends. The DNA for the CDR3 is TGTGCCAGCAGCCAAGGAATGACTAGTTTAACCTACGAGCAGTACTTC. Translating gives CASSQGMTSLTYEQYF.

This CDR3 is CASSRGTVSSYEQYF. CDR3 nucleotide sequence: TGCGCCAGCAGCAGGGGGACAGTGAGCTCCTACGAGCAGTACTTC. The J gene is TRBJ2-7, the V gene TRBV5-1, with 7 nucleotides matching TRBD1. The J segment lost 0 bases and the V segment lost 4 bases, leaving 7 bases of the junction unmatched. The CDR3 consists of 15 residues. Germline CDR1 and CDR2: SGHRS and YFSETQ.

The chain uses TRBV28 and TRBJ2-1; TRBD1 might be the D (6 bases). The CDR3 has 12 amino acids. The germline V gene has CDR1 MDHEN and CDR2 SYDVKM. Trimming cost V 7 bases and J 7 bases, with 11 bases left between them. CDR3 nucleotide sequence: TGTGCCAGCACCACAACAGGGAATGAGCAGTTCTTC. Translating gives CASTTTGNEQFF.

The V gene is TRBV7-8, the J gene TRBJ1-1; D remains ambiguous. The CDR3 loop spans 14 amino acids. V dropped 1 base and J dropped 1 base, with 7 bases sitting between them. From germline, CDR1 is SGHVS and CDR2 FQNEAQ. The CDR3 DNA follows: TGTGCCAGCAGCTTAGTTCTTGGGAACACTGAAGCTTTCTTT. It specifies CASSLVLGNTEAFF.

This chain joins TRBV12-5 and TRBJ2-3, with D uncertain. V was trimmed by 8 bases and J by 0 bases, leaving 15 bases between them. The CDR3 consists of 15 residues. Germline V gene data show CDR1 as LGHNT and CDR2 as FRNRAP. CDR3 sequence (DNA): TGTGCTAGTACCCCCAAGGGATCAAGCACAGATACGCAGTATTTT. This codes for CASTPKGSSTDTQYF.

The table lists this clone with a few counts. CDR3 sequence reads: CASSELAGGPRADTQYF. CDR3 in DNA: TGTGCCAGCAGCGAATTAGCGGGAGGGCCACGGGCAGATACGCAGTATTTT. The chain links TRBV6-1 to TRBJ2-3, with 11 positions matching TRBD2. With 6 bases clipped from V and 4 bases from J, the junction kept 12 bases outside the gene matches. CDR3 length: 17 residues. The germline CDR1 and CDR2 sequences are MNHNS and SASEGT.

The rearrangement uses TRBV6-5 and TRBJ1-2, with D unresolved. Germline loops: CDR1 MNHEY, CDR2 SVGAGI. Between the trimmed V and J ends, which lost 7 bases and 1 base, there was a span of 7 bases. The CDR3 runs to 12 residues. The CDR3 DNA reads as TGTGCCAGCAAGATCAGTAACTATGGCTACACCTTC. It encodes CASKISNYGYTF.

This clone has only a few counts. The chain carries TRBV7-3 and TRBJ1-1; D is possibly TRBD1 (5 bases). From germline, CDR1 is SGHTA and CDR2 FQGTGA. Trimming took 3 bases from V and 10 from J, leaving 21 bases between them. This CDR3 contains 15 residues. CDR3 coding DNA: TGTGCCAGCAGCTTCCAGGGAGGGTATGAATCTGCAGCTTTCTTT. This codes for CASSFQGGYESAAFF.

V usage is TRBV7-3 and J usage is TRBJ2-2; D possibly corresponds to TRBD2 (6 bases). The germline V gene has CDR1 SGHTA and CDR2 FQGTGA. The CDR3 runs 18 residues. The V gene lost 6 bases and the J gene lost 2 bases, with 22 bases spanning the gap. CDR3 nucleotides: TGTGCCAGCAGGGGCCCCCTCGGGGGACGCGGCAACACCGGGGAGCTGTTTTTT. It is translated as CASRGPLGGRGNTGELFF. The entire variable domain, with the rest obtained from reference TRBV7-3 and TRBJ2-2, is as follows: GAGVSQTPSNKVTEKGKYVELRCDPISGHTALYWYRQSLGQGPEFLIYFQGTGAADDSGLPNDRFFAVRPEGSVSTLKIQRTERGDSAVYLCASRGPLGGRGNTGELFFGEGSRLTVL.

The chain employs TRBV6-6 and TRBJ1-4; D remains unclear. CDR3 size: 15 residues. V was clipped by 3 bases and J by 4 bases, with 12 bases between them. Germline loops: CDR1 MNHNY, CDR2 SVGAGI (reference sequence). The CDR3 protein is CASSYDPGGNEKLFF. As DNA, the CDR3 is TGTGCCAGCAGTTATGATCCAGGCGGTAATGAAAAACTGTTTTTT.

The chain uses TRBV11-2 and TRBJ1-5, with 8 bases identical to TRBD1. J was trimmed by 2 bases and V by 3 bases; bases with no gene match: 9. Looked up from germline, CDR1 is SGHAT and CDR2 is FQNNGV. This CDR3 is 17 amino acids long. CDR3 in amino acids: CASSFGQGGFGNQPQHF. The CDR3 DNA is TGTGCCAGCAGCTTCGGACAGGGTGGTTTTGGCAATCAGCCCCAGCATTTT.

The chain joins TRBV19 to TRBJ2-7; D is undetermined. Trimming removed 8 bases from V and 2 bases from J, with 19 bases in between. The CDR3 has 15 amino acids. The V gene's germline CDR1 is LNHDA and CDR2 SQIVND (reference sequence). CDR3 sequence reads: CASRSEVSGTYEQYF. The CDR3 DNA is TGTGCCAGTCGATCCGAAGTTTCCGGCACCTACGAGCAGTACTTC.

The gene calls are TRBV7-8 and TRBJ1-4; 7 nucleotides match TRBD1. J lost 5 bases, V lost 5 bases, and 5 bases had no gene match. The V gene's germline CDR1 is SGHVS and CDR2 FQNEAQ. The length of the CDR3 is 14 residues. CDR3 coding DNA: TGTGCCAGCAGCCAAGACAGGGACAATGAAAAACTGTTTTTT. This codes for CASSQDRDNEKLFF.

The chain joins TRBV10-3 to TRBJ2-2; the D gene could be TRBD1 or TRBD2 (5 bases each). Germline assignment: CDR1 ENHRY and CDR2 SYGVKD. V was trimmed by 2 bases and J by 10 bases, leaving 11 bases between them. This CDR3 has 13 residues. The CDR3: CAISELGGEELFF. The CDR3, as DNA: TGTGCCATCAGTGAGCTTGGGGGTGAGGAGCTGTTTTTT.